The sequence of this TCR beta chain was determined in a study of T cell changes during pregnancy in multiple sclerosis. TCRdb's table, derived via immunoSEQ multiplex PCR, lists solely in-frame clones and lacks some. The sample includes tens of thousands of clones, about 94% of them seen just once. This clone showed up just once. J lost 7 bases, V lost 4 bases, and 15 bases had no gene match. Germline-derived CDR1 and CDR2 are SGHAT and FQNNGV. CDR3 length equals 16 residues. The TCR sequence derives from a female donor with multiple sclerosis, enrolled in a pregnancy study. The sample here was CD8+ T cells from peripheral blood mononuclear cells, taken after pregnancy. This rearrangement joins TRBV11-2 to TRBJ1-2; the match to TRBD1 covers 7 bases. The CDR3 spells CASSSGQPEYHSGYTF. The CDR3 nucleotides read TGTGCCAGCAGCTCGGGACAGCCCGAGTACCATAGTGGCTACACCTTC.